One sample yielded the 10 T cell receptor beta chains listed below, sequenced in a study of response to subunit inactivated influenza vaccine. TCRdb independently ran MiXCR on the RT-PCR reads; one entry per CDR3 protein. This repertoire shows 600,000 to 850,000 distinct CDR3 sequences, 14% found once; its top ten account for less than 8.5%. The sequenced sample was PBMCs from blood, obtained roughly 15 days before vaccination. All receptors come from a man over 45 who received an inactivated influenza vaccine.

This clonotype was found a few times. V usage is TRBV29-1 and J usage is TRBJ2-5; possibly TRBD1 for D (5 bases). Germline lookup yields CDR1 SQVTM and CDR2 ANQGSEA. Trimming pared 7 bases from V and 5 bases from J, leaving 14 bases between. The CDR3 sequence is 12 residues long. The CDR3, as DNA: TGCAGCGCAGGGCCTAGTGGGGAGACCCAGTACTTC. Protein: CSAGPSGETQYF.

This clonotype was observed a handful of times. The chain recombines TRBV20-1 with TRBJ2-5; 8 nucleotides match TRBD1. The CDR3 sequence is 16 residues long. In germline, CDR1 is DFQATT, CDR2 SNEGSKA (reference sequence). Trimming cost V 0 bases and J 4 bases; bases outside gene matches: 10. As DNA, the CDR3 is TGCAGTGCTAGAGATTACCTCAGGGGGCAACGAGAGACCCAGTACTTC. Translation: CSARDYLRGQRETQYF.

This chain links TRBV15 with TRBJ2-7, with D unresolved. The CDR3 is made up of 12 amino acids. Germline V lookup: CDR1 LNHNV, CDR2 YYDKDF (reference sequence). V was clipped by 2 bases and J by 6 bases, with 8 bases between them. The CDR3: CATSRPGFEQYF. The CDR3 DNA reads TGTGCCACCAGCAGACCCGGCTTCGAGCAGTACTTC.

This clonotype was detected ten times or more. This chain joins TRBV3-1 and TRBJ1-4; D might be TRBD1 (6 bases). CDR3 length: 16 amino acids. Per the germline V gene, CDR1 is LGHDT and CDR2 is YNNKEL (reference sequence). Trimming stripped 2 bases from V and 9 bases from J, with 19 bases between. The CDR3 here is CASSQHSGTTKKKLFF. The CDR3 bases are TGTGCCAGCAGCCAACACTCCGGGACAACGAAAAAAAAACTGTTTTTT.

The CDR3, as DNA: TGTGCCAGCAGCAAACTAGCGGGGGAGGCCTACGAGCAGTACTTC. It yields the protein CASSKLAGEAYEQYF. The chain uses TRBV6-1 and TRBJ2-7, with 11 nucleotides matching TRBD2. Germline CDR1 MNHNS, CDR2 SASEGT. The V gene end was trimmed by 6 bases and the J gene end by 2 bases; junction bases not matched to a gene: 6. The CDR3 spans 15 residues.

The CDR3 loop is CASSLTGGIDTQYF. In DNA form, the CDR3 reads TGCGCCAGCAGCTTGACAGGGGGCATAGATACGCAGTATTTT. The chain employs TRBV5-1 and TRBJ2-3; the match to TRBD1 covers 9 bases. Germline lookup yields CDR1 SGHRS and CDR2 YFSETQ. J gave up 5 bases and V 1 base, and 2 bases lay outside the gene matches. This CDR3 comprises 14 residues.

This clonotype was detected a few times. The chain joins TRBV27 to TRBJ2-7; TRBD1 aligns across 8 bases. V lost 7 bases to trimming and J lost 0 bases; unmatched junction nucleotides: 8. This CDR3 region has 15 residues. Germline-derived CDR1 and CDR2 are MNHEY and SMNVEV (reference sequence). CDR3 coding DNA: TGTGCCAGCACCAGACAGGGGCCTTACTCCTACGAGCAGTACTTC. This gives the protein CASTRQGPYSYEQYF.

The chain employs TRBV10-3 and TRBJ2-2; D not certain. This CDR3 has 12 residues. V lost 4 bases, J lost 6 bases, and 6 bases lay in between. CDR1 and CDR2 (germline): ENHRY, SYGVKD. The CDR3 loop is CAISGQPGELFF. In nucleotides, the CDR3 is TGTGCCATCAGTGGGCAGCCCGGGGAGCTGTTTTTT.

By share, this clonotype counts as medium-sized. The chain uses TRBV20-1 and TRBJ2-7; D remains unclear. Trimming removed 1 base from V and 5 bases from J, with 15 bases in between. Germline V gene sequence: CDR1 DFQATT, CDR2 SNEGSKA (reference sequence). The CDR3 spans 14 residues. CDR3 loop: CSARGGLAIHEQYF. The CDR3 DNA reads as TGCAGTGCTAGAGGTGGGTTGGCCATCCACGAGCAGTACTTC.

This clonotype turned up a few times. V gene TRBV5-1 combines with J gene TRBJ2-3; TRBD1 might be the D (6 bases). CDR1 and CDR2 (germline): SGHRS, YFSETQ. Trimming cost V 6 bases and J 6 bases, with 17 bases left between them. The CDR3 totals 14 residues. The CDR3 region is CASKWAGAGDTQYF. The CDR3 DNA sequence: TGCGCCAGCAAGTGGGCAGGGGCCGGCGATACGCAGTATTTT.